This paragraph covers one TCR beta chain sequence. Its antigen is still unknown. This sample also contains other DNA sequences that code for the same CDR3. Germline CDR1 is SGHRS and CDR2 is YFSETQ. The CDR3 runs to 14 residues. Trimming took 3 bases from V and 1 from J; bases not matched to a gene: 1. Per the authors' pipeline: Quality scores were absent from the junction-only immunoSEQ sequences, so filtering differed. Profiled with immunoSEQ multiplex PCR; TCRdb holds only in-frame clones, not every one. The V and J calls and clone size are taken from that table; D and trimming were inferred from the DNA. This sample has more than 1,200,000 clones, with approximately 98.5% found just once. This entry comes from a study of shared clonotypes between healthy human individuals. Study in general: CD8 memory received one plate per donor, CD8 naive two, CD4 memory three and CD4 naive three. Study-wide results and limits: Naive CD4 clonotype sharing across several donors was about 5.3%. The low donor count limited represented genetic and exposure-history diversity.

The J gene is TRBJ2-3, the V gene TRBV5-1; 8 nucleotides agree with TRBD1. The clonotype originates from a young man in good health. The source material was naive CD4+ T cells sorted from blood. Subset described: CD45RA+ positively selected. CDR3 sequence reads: CASSSDRGTDTQYF. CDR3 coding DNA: TGCGCCAGCAGCTCGGACAGGGGCACAGATACGCAGTATTTT.